This T cell receptor (beta chain) was recovered during a study of cytomegalovirus exposure and HLA in healthy donors. Findings and limits, study-wide: Reports state that TCR beta sequences accurately predicted most subjects' HLA-A and HLA-B alleles. Most of the TCR beta V segments (in an earlier analysis) were productive either about 87% or about 30% of the time. Among the sequence variants, a highly shared cluster was likely an artifact of sequencing. Upon later analysis, TCR association rates were observed to vary by HLA locus, being highest for DRB1 and lowest for HLA-C.

Primers for the PCR totalled 60 Vbeta and 13 Jbeta. Repertoires were generated with immunoSEQ multiplex PCR, while TCRdb's copy carries only in-frame clones and drops some. Of 50,000 to 75,000 clones listed, roughly 80% are singletons. The ends lost 3 bases at V and 0 bases at J; junction bases unmatched: 4. The CDR3 spans 15 residues. Per the germline V gene, CDR1 is SGHAT and CDR2 is FQDESV (reference sequence). Notes on this clone: Its target is unknown.

This clonotype was obtained from a woman aged 35 to 49 in good health and CMV-seronegative. Sequencing used PBMCs. The V call is TRBV11-1, the J call TRBJ1-1; 7 bases are shared with TRBD1. As DNA, the CDR3 is TGTGCCAGCAGCTTTACAGGGGTTTTGAACACTGAAGCTTTCTTT. This translates into CASSFTGVLNTEAFF.